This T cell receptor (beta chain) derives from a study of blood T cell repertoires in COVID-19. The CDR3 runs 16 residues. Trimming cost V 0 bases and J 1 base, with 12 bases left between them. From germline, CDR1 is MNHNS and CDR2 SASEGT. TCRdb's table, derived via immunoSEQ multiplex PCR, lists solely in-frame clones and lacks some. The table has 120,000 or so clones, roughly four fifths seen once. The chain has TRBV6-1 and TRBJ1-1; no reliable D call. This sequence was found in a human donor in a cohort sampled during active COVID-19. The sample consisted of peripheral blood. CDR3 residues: CASSEAWSNQNTEAFF. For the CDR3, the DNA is TGTGCCAGCAGTGAAGCGTGGAGCAACCAGAACACTGAAGCTTTCTTT.